This T cell receptor (beta chain) was observed in a study of blood T cells in healthy people across ages. Study results and limitations: Across the age range, TCR beta diversity per million T cells fell in a roughly linear way.

Staff drew approximately 9.1 milliliters of peripheral blood from each donor. Total RNA was extracted at no less than 6 micrograms per sample. The CDR3 runs 20 residues. The V gene's germline CDR1 is SGHTA and CDR2 FQGNSA. Between the trimmed V and J ends, which lost 1 base and 4 bases, there was a span of 27 bases. A J-beta primer mix and a sample-barcoded 5' primer were used in a second PCR of roughly 6 to 11 cycles. Template switching added a 12-random-nucleotide identifier to every cDNA molecule. TCRdb re-analysed the 5' RACE reads in MiXCR, keeping a single row per CDR3 protein. The sample yields approximately 1.5 million distinct CDR3 sequences, roughly 32% seen once. This clonotype came up a few times. The antigen remains undetermined.

This TCR came from a woman aged 30 to 39 in good health. Sequencing used blood. The chain carries TRBV7-2 and TRBJ2-3, with D perhaps assigned TRBD1 or TRBD2 (5 bases each). Written as DNA, the CDR3 is TGTGCCAGCAGCTTAGAAGGGAATCCTGACCGATTTCGGGACCCAGATACGCAGTATTTT. Encoded protein: CASSLEGNPDRFRDPDTQYF.